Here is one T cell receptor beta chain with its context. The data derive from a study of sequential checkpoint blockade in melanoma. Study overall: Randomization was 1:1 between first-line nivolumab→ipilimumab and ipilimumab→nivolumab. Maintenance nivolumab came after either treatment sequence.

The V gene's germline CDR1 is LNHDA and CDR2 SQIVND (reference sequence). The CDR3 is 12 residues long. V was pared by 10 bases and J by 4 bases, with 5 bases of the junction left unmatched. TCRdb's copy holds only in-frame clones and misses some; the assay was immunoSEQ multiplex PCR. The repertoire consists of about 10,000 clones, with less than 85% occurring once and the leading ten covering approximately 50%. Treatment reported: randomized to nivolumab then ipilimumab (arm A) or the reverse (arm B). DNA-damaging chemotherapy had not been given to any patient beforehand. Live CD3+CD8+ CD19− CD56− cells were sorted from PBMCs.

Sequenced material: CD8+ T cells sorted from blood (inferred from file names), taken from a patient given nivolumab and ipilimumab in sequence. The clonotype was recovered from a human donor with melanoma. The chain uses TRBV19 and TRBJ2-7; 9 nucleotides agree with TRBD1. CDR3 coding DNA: TGTGCCACATCGGACAGGGGATACGAGCAGTACTTC. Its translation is CATSDRGYEQYF.